Listed below are T cell receptor beta chains from one sample, sequenced in a study of CD8 T cells in Susac syndrome. From the immunoSEQ multiplex PCR reads, TCRdb called clonotypes with MiXCR, one entry per CDR3 protein. The sample yields 150,000 or so distinct CDR3 sequences, around 95% seen once. What was sequenced was CD4+ T cells from PBMCs. The receptor source for this set is a human donor with Susac syndrome. CDR3s include the opening cysteine and the closing phenylalanine or tryptophan. A D gene is named only where the DNA matches it firmly. Expanded clones get a size class; other rows say once, few or many, or leave the size out.

NA,TRBV6-2/TRBV6-3,TRBJ1-5,NA,14,TGTGCCAGCAGTTCTCGGGGGGAGATTCAGCCCCAGCATTTT,CASSSRGEIQPQHF
once,TRBV4-2,TRBJ2-1,TRBD2,14,TGTGCCAGCAGCCAAGATGGGACTAGCCCGCGGCAGTTCTTC,CASSQDGTSPRQFF
NA,TRBV5-1,TRBJ1-1,TRBD1,13,TGCGCCAGCTCAGGGGGCGAGTCCGCTGAAGCTTTCTTT,CASSGGESAEAFF
NA,TRBV11-2,TRBJ2-7,NA,18,TGTGCCAGCAGCTTAGCGCCATGGAGGCAGACGGCTTCCTACGAGCAGTACTTC,CASSLAPWRQTASYEQYF
once,TRBV7-2,TRBJ1-1,TRBD1,14,TGTGCCAGCAGCTTACGACAGGGGGCAGGTGAAGCTTTCTTT,CASSLRQGAGEAFF
NA,TRBV29-1,TRBJ2-1,NA,10,TGCAGCGTTCGTACCAATGAGCAGTTCTTC,CSVRTNEQFF
NA,TRBV15,TRBJ2-7,TRBD1,14,TGTGCCACCAGCAGGGGGACAGGGGGCTACGAGCAGTACTTC,CATSRGTGGYEQYF
once,TRBV12-3/TRBV12-4,TRBJ2-7,TRBD2,16,TGTGCCAGCAGTTTATGGCTAGCGGGGGGATCCTACGAGCAGTACTTC,CASSLWLAGGSYEQYF
NA,TRBV3-1,TRBJ2-2,NA,12,TGTGCCAGCAGTCCAACAGCCGGGGAGCTGTTTTTT,CASSPTAGELFF
NA,TRBV3-1,TRBJ2-1,NA,16,TGTGCCAGCAGCCAAGATCACAGGGCGAGCTACAATGAGCAGTTCTTC,CASSQDHRASYNEQFF
NA,TRBV7-2,TRBJ2-3,NA,12,TGTGCCAGCAGCTTAGGTAGCGGAGCGCAGTATTTT,CASSLGSGAQYF
NA,TRBV4-3,TRBJ1-2,NA,13,TGCGCCAGCAGCCAAGAAGAGGGATATGGCTACACCTTC,CASSQEEGYGYTF
few,TRBV7-9,TRBJ1-2,NA,11,TGTGCCAGCAGCGATCACTATGGCTACACCTTC,CASSDHYGYTF
NA,TRBV25-1,TRBJ2-5,TRBD2,17,TGTGCCAGCAGTGACCCACCCTTCGGACTAGCGGCGGAGACCCAGTACTTC,CASSDPPFGLAAETQYF
NA,TRBV3-1,TRBJ2-1,NA,13,TGTGCCAGCAGCCAAGTGGGGCGCAATGAGCAGTTCTTC,CASSQVGRNEQFF
NA,TRBV25-1,TRBJ1-1,NA,13,TGTGCCAGCAGTGAAGCCGGTAGTACTGAAGCTTTCTTT,CASSEAGSTEAFF
NA,TRBV11-2,TRBJ2-7,NA,14,TGTGCCAGCAGCCTCCCCCGTGGTCCGGGGGAGCAGTACTTC,CASSLPRGPGEQYF
NA,TRBV29-1,TRBJ2-1,TRBD1,13,TGCAGCGTTGCGGGACAGGGGGCCCATGAGCAGTTCTTC,CSVAGQGAHEQFF
NA,TRBV9,TRBJ2-7,TRBD2,15,TGTGCCAGCAGCACCCCAACCTGCGGGAGCTACGAGCAGTACTTC,CASSTPTCGSYEQYF
NA,TRBV3-1,TRBJ2-6,NA,15,TGTGCCTCTAAGGGCCTATACTCTGGGGCCAACGTCCTGACTTTC,CASKGLYSGANVLTF
once,TRBV20-1,TRBJ1-1,NA,12,TGCAGTGCTAGACGTGCGAGTGATGAAGCTTTCTTT,CSARRASDEAFF
NA,TRBV9,TRBJ2-5,NA,16,TGTGCCAGCAGCGTAACACTCACGACACACCAAGAGACCCAGTACTTC,CASSVTLTTHQETQYF
NA,TRBV6-1,TRBJ1-2,TRBD1,17,TGTGCCAGCAGTGAACCCTACGAGGGACAGGGTTTCTATGGCTACACCTTC,CASSEPYEGQGFYGYTF
once,TRBV15,TRBJ1-6,NA,16,TGTGCCACCAGCAGACGGGACACAAGAACTAATTCACCCCTCCACTTT,CATSRRDTRTNSPLHF
NA,TRBV18,TRBJ2-5,NA,11,TGTGCCAGCTCACCTCGTATGGGGATGTACTTC,CASSPRMGMYF
NA,TRBV2,TRBJ2-5,TRBD2,15,TGTGCCAGCAGTGAAAGGGGTAGCGGGGCTGAGACCCAGTACTTC,CASSERGSGAETQYF
NA,TRBV19,TRBJ1-5,TRBD1,14,TGTGCCAGTAGTATGGGACAGGCTTATCAGCCCCAGCATTTT,CASSMGQAYQPQHF
NA,TRBV4-1,TRBJ2-7,TRBD2,15,TGCGCCAGCAGTTTTAGCGGGGGCCGTGGGGGCGAGCAGTACTTC,CASSFSGGRGGEQYF
NA,TRBV20-1,TRBJ2-1,NA,11,TGCAGTGCTAGAGATTTGAGTGAGCAGTTCTTC,CSARDLSEQFF
NA,TRBV6-6,TRBJ2-3,NA,12,TGTGCCAGCAGTTATGAGCGGAATACGCAGTATTTT,CASSYERNTQYF
NA,TRBV5-4,TRBJ2-5,NA,13,TGTGCCAGCATGAGGGAGACCCAAGAGACCCAGTACTTC,CASMRETQETQYF
NA,TRBV15,TRBJ1-1,NA,11,TGTGCCACCAGCATAAAGACTGAAGCTTTCTTT,CATSIKTEAFF
NA,TRBV3-1,TRBJ1-2,TRBD1,15,TGTGCCAGCAGCCGCACCGGGACAGGCGTTTATGGCTACACCTTC,CASSRTGTGVYGYTF
NA,TRBV5-1,TRBJ1-4,TRBD1,16,TGCGCCAGCAGCCTGGGACAGGGGAGAACTAATGAAAAACTGTTTTTT,CASSLGQGRTNEKLFF
NA,TRBV7-7,TRBJ2-5,TRBD2,13,TGTGCCAGCAGCGCGGGGGGGGAAGAGACCCAGTACTTC,CASSAGGEETQYF
NA,TRBV12-3/TRBV12-4,TRBJ1-1,NA,13,TGTGCCAGCAGACGTGGAGCGAACACTGAAGCTTTCTTT,CASRRGANTEAFF
once,TRBV3-1,TRBJ1-1,NA,15,TGTGCCAGCAGCCTCTACGGGGAAGGGAACACTGAAGCTTTCTTT,CASSLYGEGNTEAFF
NA,TRBV9,TRBJ2-5,TRBD2,16,TGTGCCAGCAGCGAGAACCCCGGGACTAGCAGGGGGACCCAGTACTTC,CASSENPGTSRGTQYF
NA,TRBV12-5,TRBJ1-3,NA,12,TGTGCTAGTGGCTCTCCTGGAAACACCATATATTTT,CASGSPGNTIYF
NA,TRBV5-1,TRBJ1-1,NA,15,TGCGCCAGCGGCCCTGGAGGGGGGGCGAACACTGAAGCTTTCTTT,CASGPGGGANTEAFF